Listed here are 14 T cell receptor beta chains from one sample, sequenced in a study of T cell changes during pregnancy in multiple sclerosis. Sequenced by immunoSEQ multiplex PCR; TCRdb stores in-frame clones only, minus some. The repertoire holds approximately 88,000 clones, with 85% to 95% as singletons. The sequences come from peripheral blood, collected in the third trimester of pregnancy. Every receptor here comes from a female donor with multiple sclerosis, enrolled in a pregnancy study.

The chain is built from TRBV6-1 and TRBJ2-5, with TRBD1 matching over 9 bases. The CDR3 runs 14 residues. V lost 8 bases and J lost 0; bases outside the gene matches: 4. Germline V gene data show CDR1 as MNHNS and CDR2 as SASEGT. The CDR3, as DNA: TGTGCCAGCCTCGACAGGGGGTACCAAGAGACCCAGTACTTC. This codes for CASLDRGYQETQYF.

The V and J genes are TRBV7-9 and TRBJ2-3; the match to TRBD2 covers 11 bases. This CDR3 is 16 amino acids long. Trimming cost V 2 bases and J 6 bases; bases outside gene matches: 7. Germline V CDR1 and CDR2: SEHNR, FQNEAQ (reference sequence). CDR3 nucleotide sequence: TGTGCCAGCAGCTTAACTCTAGCGGGAGGCAAGGATACGCAGTATTTT. It encodes CASSLTLAGGKDTQYF.

V gene TRBV7-9 combines with J gene TRBJ2-7; 11 nucleotides align to TRBD1. The V gene's germline CDR1 is SEHNR and CDR2 FQNEAQ (reference sequence). The V gene end was trimmed by 0 bases and the J gene end by 3 bases; junction bases not matched to a gene: 10. This CDR3 is 18 amino acids long. CDR3 region: CASSLASGLGTGGYEQYF. CDR3 DNA: TGTGCCAGCAGCTTAGCTAGTGGCCTCGGGACAGGGGGCTACGAGCAGTACTTC.

This rearrangement joins TRBV6-6 to TRBJ1-3, with TRBD1 identical over 10 bases. Unmatched junction bases numbered 8, after V lost 6 bases and J lost 3 bases. The CDR3 loop spans 16 amino acids. Germline V CDR1 and CDR2: MNHNY, SVGAGI (reference sequence). The CDR3 region is CASRLTGGAGGNTIYF. The CDR3 nucleotides read TGTGCCAGCAGATTGACAGGGGGCGCGGGTGGAAACACCATATATTTT.

V is TRBV15 and J is TRBJ2-7; D not certain. Looked up from germline, CDR1 is LNHNV and CDR2 is YYDKDF (reference sequence). Trimming took off 1 base at V and 6 bases at J, with 25 bases between the two ends. This CDR3 has 18 amino acids. The CDR3 nucleotides read TGTGCCACCAGCAGAGTAAAGGCCCACGCAGGAAATGTTTCCGAGCAGTACTTC. Amino acid sequence: CATSRVKAHAGNVSEQYF.

The chain uses TRBV5-1 and TRBJ2-5, with D tentatively TRBD2 (9 bases). The CDR3 spans 14 residues. Deletions cut 6 bases from V and 4 bases from J, with 16 bases between. Germline V gene data show CDR1 as SGHRS and CDR2 as YFSETQ. CDR3 amino acids: CASNLAGQAETQYF. The CDR3 DNA reads as TGCGCCAGCAACCTAGCGGGACAGGCAGAGACCCAGTACTTC.

This chain links TRBV5-6 with TRBJ1-1; maybe TRBD1 (5 bases). The germline CDR1 and CDR2 sequences are SGHDT and YYEEEE. This CDR3 spans 14 amino acids. Trimming pared 0 bases from V and 1 base from J, leaving 7 bases between. The CDR3, as DNA: TGTGCCAGCAGCTTGGCTGACAGGAACACTGAAGCTTTCTTT. Translation: CASSLADRNTEAFF. Drawing the rest from reference TRBV5-6 and TRBJ1-1, the complete variable domain is DAGVTQSPTHLIKTRGQQVTLRCSPKSGHDTVSWYQQALGQGPQFIFQYYEEEERQRGNFPDRFSGHQFPNYSSELNVNALLLGDSALYLCASSLADRNTEAFFGQGTRLTVV.

A single count supports this clone. The DNA of the CDR3 is TGTGCCAGCAGCCAAGGTTCGTCTAGCACAGATACGCAGTATTTT. Translating it yields CASSQGSSSTDTQYF. The V and J genes are TRBV14 and TRBJ2-3; D unclear. The CDR3 extends over 15 amino acids. The V and J ends lost 1 base and 0 bases respectively, with 8 bases between them. Germline V gene sequence: CDR1 SGHDN, CDR2 FVKESK.

CDR3 DNA sequence: TGTGCCATCAGTGAGTCGTCAGCGGGGCACGAGACCCAGTACTTC. Its protein is CAISESSAGHETQYF. The chain recombines TRBV10-3 with TRBJ2-5; 7 nucleotides line up with TRBD2. CDR1 is ENHRY and CDR2 is SYGVKD in the germline V gene. The ends lost 0 bases at V and 5 bases at J; junction bases unmatched: 6. CDR3 length: 15 amino acids.

V usage is TRBV5-1 and J usage is TRBJ2-1; 16 nucleotides agree with TRBD2. This CDR3 spans 18 amino acids. CDR1 and CDR2 (germline): SGHRS, YFSETQ. With V trimmed by 5 bases and J by 8 bases, 13 bases remained unmatched. CDR3 sequence reads: CASSSGLAGGPSIDEQFF. In nucleotides, the CDR3 is TGCGCCAGCAGTTCGGGACTAGCGGGAGGGCCCTCTATCGATGAGCAGTTCTTC.

This chain uses TRBV28 with TRBJ2-1; 11 bases align to TRBD2. Germline values: CDR1 MDHEN, CDR2 SYDVKM. Germline trimming cut 1 base from V and 7 bases from J; bases unmatched to any gene: 6. This CDR3 is built from 16 residues. CDR3 protein: CASSLYSGRVANEQFF. CDR3 in DNA: TGTGCCAGCAGTTTATATAGCGGGAGGGTCGCAAATGAGCAGTTCTTC.

This chain uses TRBV20-1 with TRBJ2-1; D uncertain. V lost 2 bases, J lost 14 bases, and 10 bases lay in between. The CDR3 consists of 10 residues. CDR1 and CDR2 (germline): DFQATT, SNEGSKA (reference sequence). CDR3: CSARKDTEFF. The DNA for the CDR3 is TGCAGTGCTAGAAAAGATACTGAGTTCTTC.

The chain couples TRBV19 to TRBJ1-4; TRBD1 agrees at 7 bases. The CDR3 is 15 amino acids. CDR1 and CDR2 from the germline V gene are LNHDA and SQIVND (reference sequence). J gave up 8 bases and V 6 bases, and 12 bases lay outside the gene matches. DNA for the CDR3: TGTGCCAGTAGATATACAGGGGAGAGTAGAGAAAAACTGTTTTTT. Translating gives CASRYTGESREKLFF.

The CDR3 sequence is CASSFLTTEEQFF. The DNA of the CDR3 is TGCGCCAGCAGCTTCCTCACGACAGAGGAGCAGTTCTTC. The V and J genes are TRBV5-1 and TRBJ2-1, with TRBD1 as a possible D gene (5 bases). Trimming left V 2 bases short and J 10 bases short, with 13 bases between. Per germline, CDR1 SGHRS and CDR2 YFSETQ. The CDR3 is 13 residues long.